The 24 T cell receptor beta chains presented below share a single source sample, sequenced in a study of Ad26.COV2.S vaccination and SARS-CoV-2 variants. Sequencing used immunoSEQ multiplex PCR; TCRdb keeps in-frame clones, though not all of them. The table has hundreds of thousands of clones, 89% seen once. Noted treatment: some 19 received Ad26.COV2.S at low or high dose, single or two shots; 5 received placebo; per-sample allocation not given. Specimens were obtained on day 63 following the first vaccine or placebo injection. The material was peripheral blood, obtained in a trial of Ad26.COV2.S vaccine versus placebo. These receptors all come from a person aged 18-65 years who received the Ad26.COV2.S COVID-19 vaccine or a placebo.

The chain carries TRBV9 and TRBJ1-1; D uncertain. The CDR3 totals 9 residues. Germline lookup yields CDR1 SGDLS and CDR2 YYNGEE. V was pared by 9 bases and J by 10 bases, with 10 bases between. The CDR3 region has the DNA TGTGCCACCAGACGAATAGCTTTCTTT. This gives the protein CATRRIAFF. The variable domain in full, with the rest retrieved from reference TRBV9 and TRBJ1-1, is DSGVTQTPKHLITATGQRVTLRCSPRSGDLSVYWYQQSLDQGLQFLIQYYNGEERAKGNILERFSAQQFPDLHSELNLSSLELGDSALYFCATRRIAFFGQGTRLTVV.

The chain recombines TRBV29-1 with TRBJ2-7; 9 bases fit TRBD2. The V and J ends lost 7 bases and 2 bases, in that order; junction bases with no gene match: 15. The V gene's germline CDR1 is SQVTM and CDR2 ANQGSEA. The CDR3 has 16 residues. CDR3 loop: CSAKGDSGSGPYEQYF. DNA for the CDR3: TGCAGCGCTAAGGGGGATAGCGGGAGTGGCCCCTACGAGCAGTACTTC.

CDR3 amino acids: CASSLTGGGTEAFF. CDR3 sequence (DNA): TGTGCCAGCAGCCTGACCGGGGGTGGCACTGAAGCTTTCTTT. This chain uses TRBV5-6 with TRBJ1-1, with D maybe TRBD1 (5 bases). Germline-derived CDR1 and CDR2 are SGHDT and YYEEEE. Trimming left V 4 bases short and J 4 bases short, with 14 bases between. The CDR3 has 14 amino acids.

This chain uses TRBV13 with TRBJ2-7; 7 bases fit TRBD1. Losses at the gene ends were 2 bases for V and 2 bases for J; bases not matched to a gene: 12. The length of the CDR3 is 17 residues. Looked up from germline, CDR1 is PRHDT and CDR2 is FYEKMQ (reference sequence). For the CDR3, the DNA is TGTGCCAGCAGCTTAAGTCCCGACAGGGCTGCACCCTACGAGCAGTACTTC. It yields the protein CASSLSPDRAAPYEQYF.

Notes on this clone: This sample also contains other DNA sequences that code for the same CDR3. V is TRBV18 and J is TRBJ1-1; no reliable D call. The CDR3 spans 13 residues. Germline CDR1 and CDR2: KGHSH and LQKENI. Trimming removed 3 bases from V and 0 bases from J, with 5 bases in between. Here the CDR3 DNA reads TGTGCCAGCTCACCTGGAATGAACACTGAAGCTTTCTTT. Its protein product is CASSPGMNTEAFF.

The chain couples TRBV7-2 to TRBJ2-2, with a tentative D call TRBD1 (6 bases). V shed 4 bases and J shed 7 bases, with 13 bases lying between them. Germline CDR1 is SGHTA and CDR2 is FQGNSA. The CDR3 sequence is 14 residues long. DNA for the CDR3: TGTGCCAGCAGCTCCAGACAGGATGGCGGGGAGCTGTTTTTT. It codes for CASSSRQDGGELFF.

V gene TRBV30 combines with J gene TRBJ2-1; D may match TRBD1 or TRBD2 (6 bases each). The V end lost 3 bases, the J end lost 2 bases, and 14 bases lay between the germline ends. The CDR3 extends over 15 amino acids. CDR1 GTSNPN and CDR2 SVGIG come from the germline V gene (reference sequence). The chain's CDR3 is CAWSRAGTPYNEQFF. CDR3 in DNA: TGTGCCTGGAGCCGGGCGGGGACACCCTACAATGAGCAGTTCTTC.

This chain uses TRBV9 with TRBJ1-2; D gene ambiguous. The V and J ends lost 0 bases and 9 bases respectively, with 9 bases between them. This CDR3 spans 12 amino acids. The V gene's germline CDR1 is SGDLS and CDR2 YYNGEE. The CDR3 DNA reads TGTGCCAGCAGCGTAGCGCAGAACAGCTACACCTTC. This sequence encodes CASSVAQNSYTF.

This clone was found a few times. CDR3 loop: CASSGQGGNTGELFF. The CDR3 nucleotides read TGTGCCAGCAGCGGACAGGGTGGAAACACCGGGGAGCTGTTTTTT. This sequence joins TRBV6-5 and TRBJ2-2; 8 bases align to TRBD1. Trimming at V came to 6 bases and at J to 2 bases, leaving 5 bases not matched to a gene. Germline CDR1 MNHEY, CDR2 SVGAGI. CDR3 length: 15 amino acids.

This clone was detected only once. The V and J genes are TRBV7-8 and TRBJ2-1; perhaps D is TRBD1 or TRBD2 (5 bases each). There are 17 residues in the CDR3. CDR1 and CDR2 (germline): SGHVS, FQNEAQ. V gave up 4 bases and J gave up 3 bases, with 19 bases separating them. DNA of the CDR3: TGTGCCAGCAGCTCCAGGGACGTTCGGACTCACTACAATGAGCAGTTCTTC. Protein: CASSSRDVRTHYNEQFF.

Only one count was recorded for this clone. V usage is TRBV5-6 and J usage is TRBJ2-7, with a weak D call TRBD2 (5 bases). This CDR3 region has 13 residues. The germline V gene has CDR1 SGHDT and CDR2 YYEEEE. The V end was cut by 0 bases, the J end by 7 bases, with 11 bases between. Written as DNA, the CDR3 is TGTGCCAGCAGCTTGGGGGCCCGGGATGAGCAGTACTTC. It yields the protein CASSLGARDEQYF.

The rearrangement links TRBV24-1 to TRBJ1-3; D is unclear. The germline V gene has CDR1 KGHDR and CDR2 SFDVKD. The CDR3 spans 14 residues. The ends were cut back, 4 bases at V and 3 bases at J, with 9 bases in the middle. The CDR3 coding sequence is TGTGCCACCAGTGACACTGGGAGTGGAAACACCATATATTTT. It specifies CATSDTGSGNTIYF.

The chain joins TRBV9 to TRBJ2-3; D not certain. The germline CDR1 and CDR2 sequences are SGDLS and YYNGEE. V was clipped by 0 bases and J by 0 bases, with 8 bases between them. CDR3 size: 15 residues. The CDR3 DNA is TGTGCCAGCAGCGTAGAGGCGGTGAGCACAGATACGCAGTATTTT. Protein: CASSVEAVSTDTQYF. The variable domain in full, with the rest retrieved from reference TRBV9 and TRBJ2-3, is DSGVTQTPKHLITATGQRVTLRCSPRSGDLSVYWYQQSLDQGLQFLIQYYNGEERAKGNILERFSAQQFPDLHSELNLSSLELGDSALYFCASSVEAVSTDTQYFGPGTRLTVL.

The chain has TRBV19 and TRBJ2-2, with 7 positions matching TRBD2. The CDR3 is 16 residues long. J gave up 7 bases and V 6 bases, and 14 bases lay outside the gene matches. Germline lookup yields CDR1 LNHDA and CDR2 SQIVND (reference sequence). CDR3 DNA: TGTGCCAGTAGGCCCCTTGGAGGGACTAATAGCGGGGAGCTGTTTTTT. Translated, it gives CASRPLGGTNSGELFF.

In its sample, this clone was seen once. The genes are TRBV30 and TRBJ1-5, with 9 bases lining up with TRBD1. Germline-derived CDR1 and CDR2 are GTSNPN and SVGIG (reference sequence). This CDR3 comprises 14 residues. V lost 2 bases, J lost 6 bases, and 5 bases stayed unmatched. The CDR3 nucleotides read TGTGCCTGGAGTTCTGGGACAGGGATTCAGCCCCAGCATTTT. This codes for CAWSSGTGIQPQHF.

This CDR3 reads CASSGRAGETDTQYF. As DNA, the CDR3 is TGTGCCAGCAGCGGAAGAGCGGGAGAAACAGATACGCAGTATTTT. This rearrangement joins TRBV9 to TRBJ2-3, with 8 nucleotides matching TRBD2. CDR1 and CDR2 from the germline V gene are SGDLS and YYNGEE. This CDR3 spans 15 amino acids. The junction had 6 bases not matched to a gene; V was cut back by 3 bases and J by 3 bases. The full variable domain, in which reference TRBV9 and TRBJ2-3 provide the parts outside the CDR3, is DSGVTQTPKHLITATGQRVTLRCSPRSGDLSVYWYQQSLDQGLQFLIQYYNGEERAKGNILERFSAQQFPDLHSELNLSSLELGDSALYFCASSGRAGETDTQYFGPGTRLTVL.

This chain joins TRBV28 and TRBJ2-3; TRBD1 or TRBD2 may be the D gene (6 bases each). Germline CDR1 reads MDHEN; CDR2 reads SYDVKM. CDR3 size: 17 residues. V lost 2 bases to trimming and J lost 10 bases, with 25 bases between them. DNA for the CDR3: TGTGCCAGCAGTTTACCACGGGGGCCTGCGGACAATAAGGCGCAGTATTTT. This sequence encodes CASSLPRGPADNKAQYF.

The rearrangement joins TRBV4-3 to TRBJ1-6; no reliable D call. The CDR3 contains 15 residues. CDR1 is LGHNA and CDR2 is YSLEER in the germline V gene. Between the trimmed V and J ends, which lost 0 bases and 5 bases, there was a span of 8 bases. This chain's CDR3 is CASSQEPGNNSPLHF. CDR3 bases: TGCGCCAGCAGCCAAGAGCCGGGTAATAATTCACCCCTCCACTTT.

The chain uses TRBV9 and TRBJ1-6; 7 positions agree with TRBD1. Germline values: CDR1 SGDLS, CDR2 YYNGEE. V shed 0 bases, J shed 12 bases, and the junction held 9 bases outside the gene matches. The CDR3 contains 15 residues. As DNA, the CDR3 is TGTGCCAGCAGCGTAGACAGGGGTAGAGGTCTACCCCTCCACTTT. Encoded protein: CASSVDRGRGLPLHF. The full variable domain, in which reference TRBV9 and TRBJ1-6 provide the parts outside the CDR3, is DSGVTQTPKHLITATGQRVTLRCSPRSGDLSVYWYQQSLDQGLQFLIQYYNGEERAKGNILERFSAQQFPDLHSELNLSSLELGDSALYFCASSVDRGRGLPLHFGNGTRLTVT.

This clone was observed a few times. The V gene is TRBV7-2, the J gene TRBJ2-7, with 11 nucleotides matching TRBD1. J gave up 3 bases and V 4 bases, and 2 bases lay outside the gene matches. Germline CDR1 SGHTA, CDR2 FQGNSA. The CDR3 has 14 residues. The CDR3 loop reads CASSWTGGDYEQYF. The CDR3 bases are TGTGCCAGCAGCTGGACAGGGGGCGACTACGAGCAGTACTTC.

This chain links TRBV5-1 with TRBJ2-5, with TRBD2 matching over 9 bases. Germline CDR1 is SGHRS and CDR2 is YFSETQ. Unmatched junction bases numbered 4, after V lost 1 base and J lost 0 bases. The CDR3 covers 16 residues. CDR3 nucleotide sequence: TGCGCCAGCAGCTTGCCTAGCGGGGTAGACCAAGAGACCCAGTACTTC. Its translation: CASSLPSGVDQETQYF.

Comments on this clone: One base separates it from a far larger clone, so it is likely a read error. This sequence joins TRBV7-8 and TRBJ2-7, with a possible D match to TRBD2 (6 bases). The CDR3 has 11 residues. V was pared by 5 bases and J by 7 bases, with 9 bases between. Germline lookup yields CDR1 SGHVS and CDR2 FQNEAQ. Written as DNA, the CDR3 is TGTGCCAGCAGCCTAGGACTAGAGCAGTACTTC. It is translated as CASSLGLEQYF.

The chain joins TRBV5-6 to TRBJ1-2; 7 nucleotides line up with TRBD1. The V gene's germline CDR1 is SGHDT and CDR2 YYEEEE. J was trimmed by 2 bases and V by 1 base; bases with no gene match: 5. The CDR3 is 15 residues long. In DNA form, the CDR3 reads TGTGCCAGCAGCTTGAGGGGGCGCAAGAACTATGGCTACACCTTC. Translated, it gives CASSLRGRKNYGYTF. Full variable domain (rest looked up from reference TRBV5-6 and TRBJ1-2): DAGVTQSPTHLIKTRGQQVTLRCSPKSGHDTVSWYQQALGQGPQFIFQYYEEEERQRGNFPDRFSGHQFPNYSSELNVNALLLGDSALYLCASSLRGRKNYGYTFGSGTRLTVV.

The rearrangement joins TRBV19 to TRBJ1-6, with D possibly TRBD1 on 5 matching bases. Trimming removed 7 bases from V and 9 bases from J, with 19 bases in between. Germline V gene data show CDR1 as LNHDA and CDR2 as SQIVND (reference sequence). The CDR3 runs to 15 residues. CDR3 DNA sequence: TGTGCCAGTACCCATGGCCGGGACGCTGGTTCACCCCTCCACTTT. Protein product: CASTHGRDAGSPLHF.